Listed here is a single TCR beta chain. Its antigen is unidentified. There are 12 residues in the CDR3. Germline assignment: CDR1 MDHEN and CDR2 SYDVKM. V lost 5 bases, J lost 2 bases, and 6 bases lay in between. Patients who had autoimmune disease history or got systemic immunosuppression were left out. This table comes from immunoSEQ multiplex PCR, and its TCRdb copy is limited to in-frame clones, with some not included. The data show roughly 46,000 clones, with 65% to 90% seen just once and roughly 2.5% held by the top ten. These data come from a study of OX40 agonist ivuxolimab in advanced cancers. Broader study findings: Within 6 weeks, CD4+ and CD8+ blood T cells expanded clonally at 0.1 to 3.0 mg/kg. On average, a greater number of expanded clones characterised CD8+ T cells relative to CD4+.

The specimen was CD4+ or CD8+ T cells sorted from blood, collected in a trial of the OX40 agonist ivuxolimab. This sequence joins TRBV28 and TRBJ1-2; D unresolved. This clonotype was obtained from an adult with an advanced solid tumor such as melanoma, head and neck, liver or kidney cancer. CDR3 DNA: TGTGCCAGCAGTACACCGAACTATGGCTACACCTTC. This translates into CASSTPNYGYTF.